Below, 30 T cell receptor beta chains from the same sample are listed, as sequenced in a study of circulating and synovial CD4+ cells in juvenile arthritis (dated by TCRdb to between 2012 and 2015). Library method: the immunoSEQ multiplex PCR assay. The table was pulled from immuneACCESS by TCRdb, which kept in-frame rearrangements only. Such tables lose some clones; where checked, under half of the loss comes from unresolved V genes, and the rest has no known cause. The sample table shows tens of thousands of clones, and just under 95% are seen once. The ten largest clones add up to about 3% of the sample. The sequencing input was CD4+ T cells from blood. All receptors come from a human donor with juvenile idiopathic arthritis.

The J gene is TRBJ2-3, the V gene TRBV10-1; D call uncertain. The germline gives CDR1 WNHNN, CDR2 SYGVQD (reference sequence). The CDR3 extends over 14 amino acids. With 4 bases removed from V and 3 bases from J, the gap between germline ends came to 11 bases. The CDR3 region is CASSGPPITDTQYF. CDR3 sequence (DNA): TGCGCCAGCAGTGGGCCCCCCATTACAGATACGCAGTATTTT.

J is TRBJ2-7 and V is TRBV5-1; no firm D call. CDR1 and CDR2 (germline): SGHRS, YFSETQ. The ends were cut back, 4 bases at V and 1 base at J, with 12 bases in the middle. This CDR3 contains 14 residues. This chain's CDR3 is CASSDQDLSYEQYF. CDR3 bases: TGCGCCAGCAGCGATCAAGACTTATCCTACGAGCAGTACTTC.

The rearrangement joins TRBV10-1 to TRBJ2-3, with D maybe TRBD2 (5 bases). Germline loops: CDR1 WNHNN, CDR2 SYGVQD (reference sequence). V gave up 5 bases and J gave up 5 bases, with 5 bases separating them. The CDR3 is 11 amino acids. CDR3 nucleotide sequence: TGCGCCAGCAGTAGCGGAGATACGCAGTATTTT. Translation gives CASSSGDTQYF.

J is TRBJ2-2 and V is TRBV7-3, with TRBD2 matching 9 bases. Per germline, CDR1 SGHTA and CDR2 FQGTGA. The J segment lost 2 bases and the V segment lost 5 bases, leaving 18 bases of the junction unmatched. The CDR3 consists of 20 residues. The CDR3 region is CASSPVAGLAYIENTGELFF. For the CDR3, the DNA is TGTGCCAGCAGCCCCGTAGCGGGACTAGCCTACATAGAAAACACCGGGGAGCTGTTTTTT. Complete variable domain (other parts from reference TRBV7-3 and TRBJ2-2): GAGVSQTPSNKVTEKGKYVELRCDPISGHTALYWYRQSLGQGPEFLIYFQGTGAADDSGLPNDRFFAVRPEGSVSTLKIQRTERGDSAVYLCASSPVAGLAYIENTGELFFGEGSRLTVL.

The chain carries TRBV30 and TRBJ1-2, with 8 nucleotides matching TRBD1. Germline trimming cut 0 bases from V and 6 bases from J; bases unmatched to any gene: 6. CDR3 length equals 14 residues. CDR1 is GTSNPN, CDR2 SVGIG, per germline (reference sequence). The CDR3 sequence: CAWSVGGQDHGYTF. The CDR3 DNA follows: TGTGCCTGGAGTGTAGGGGGACAGGATCATGGCTACACCTTC. The full variable domain, its missing parts supplied by reference TRBV30 and TRBJ1-2, is SQTIHQWPATLVQPVGSPLSLECTVEGTSNPNLYWYRQAAGRGLQLLFYSVGIGQISSEVPQNLSASRPQDRQFILSSKKLLLSDSGFYLCAWSVGGQDHGYTFGSGTRLTVV.

CDR3 bases: TGTGCCAGCAGGGGACAGAGCACAGATACGCAGTATTTT. Translated: CASRGQSTDTQYF. The V gene is TRBV2, the J gene TRBJ2-3; TRBD1 aligns across 7 bases. The V and J ends lost 6 bases and 0 bases, in that order; junction bases with no gene match: 0. This CDR3 has 13 residues. Germline V gene data show CDR1 as SNHLY and CDR2 as FYNNEI.

The chain couples TRBV7-2 to TRBJ2-3, with 9 bases identical to TRBD2. Germline V gene lookup returns CDR1 SGHTA and CDR2 FQGNSA. The trim removed 1 base at V and 5 bases at J, leaving 10 bases unmatched. This CDR3 is 17 amino acids long. In DNA form, the CDR3 reads TGTGCCAGCAGCTTAGTAGATAGACGAGCGGGAGGAGATACGCAGTATTTT. Its translation is CASSLVDRRAGGDTQYF.

This rearrangement joins TRBV7-9 to TRBJ1-1; 10 bases map to TRBD1. J was trimmed by 5 bases and V by 5 bases; bases with no gene match: 8. This CDR3 spans 15 amino acids. Germline CDR1 and CDR2: SEHNR and FQNEAQ (reference sequence). The CDR3 nucleotides read TGTGCCAGCAGCCTCGGACAGGGGGATCTGACTGAAGCTTTCTTT. Translating it yields CASSLGQGDLTEAFF.

The rearrangement uses TRBV27 and TRBJ2-5; D may be TRBD1 (6 bases). Trimming cost V 5 bases and J 3 bases, with 10 bases left between them. Germline CDR1 MNHEY, CDR2 SMNVEV (reference sequence). The CDR3 totals 13 residues. The chain's CDR3 is CASSTRTEETQYF. The DNA for the CDR3 is TGTGCCAGCAGTACAAGGACAGAAGAGACCCAGTACTTC.

V gene TRBV18 combines with J gene TRBJ1-4, with D uncertain. Trimming took 3 bases from V and 6 from J, leaving 8 bases between them. CDR1 and CDR2 (germline): KGHSH, LQKENI. CDR3 size: 13 residues. For the CDR3, the DNA is TGTGCCAGCTCACCGAGGAGGGATGAAAAACTGTTTTTT. This sequence encodes CASSPRRDEKLFF.

The chain uses TRBV19 and TRBJ1-4, with 8 bases matching TRBD1. The germline V gene encodes CDR1 LNHDA and CDR2 SQIVND (reference sequence). This CDR3 comprises 19 residues. Trimming at V came to 1 base and at J to 5 bases, leaving 15 bases not matched to a gene. Written as DNA, the CDR3 is TGTGCCAGTAGTATAGCGGACAGGGCAATAACGGCCAAGAATGAAAAACTGTTTTTT. It specifies CASSIADRAITAKNEKLFF.

The chain links TRBV27 to TRBJ2-4, with 8 positions matching TRBD2. The ends lost 6 bases at V and 9 bases at J; junction bases unmatched: 4. The CDR3 consists of 12 residues. CDR1 is MNHEY, CDR2 SMNVEV, per germline (reference sequence). CDR3 nucleotides: TGTGCCAGCAGGACTAGCGTTGGCATTCAGTACTTC. This encodes CASRTSVGIQYF.

V is TRBV10-3 and J is TRBJ2-1; the D gene is possibly TRBD2 (6 bases). The CDR3 length is 12 residues. The germline CDR1 and CDR2 sequences are ENHRY and SYGVKD. With 2 bases removed from V and 16 bases from J, the gap between germline ends came to 15 bases. The CDR3 sequence is CAISEERLGVFF. CDR3 sequence (DNA): TGTGCCATCAGTGAGGAGAGACTAGGAGTTTTCTTC.

The CDR3 loop reads CASSFGLAGSYEQYF. DNA of the CDR3: TGTGCCAGCAGCTTCGGACTAGCGGGATCATACGAGCAGTACTTC. The rearrangement uses TRBV11-2 and TRBJ2-7, with 12 bases fitting TRBD2. V gave up 3 bases and J gave up 4 bases; unmatched junction bases: 4. Germline CDR1 is SGHAT and CDR2 is FQNNGV. The CDR3 runs 15 residues.

The genes are TRBV5-1 and TRBJ2-1, with 10 nucleotides matching TRBD2. The V segment lost 4 bases and the J segment 0 bases; nucleotides outside the gene matches: 7. Germline V gene sequence: CDR1 SGHRS, CDR2 YFSETQ. The CDR3 has 17 amino acids. The DNA of the CDR3 is TGCGCCAGCAGCGAAGGACTAGCGGTCAGCTCCTACAATGAGCAGTTCTTC. Its protein is CASSEGLAVSSYNEQFF.

V and J are TRBV30 and TRBJ2-7; a possible D gene is TRBD2 (7 bases). Germline CDR1 and CDR2: GTSNPN and SVGIG (reference sequence). The CDR3 sequence is 14 residues long. The ends were cut back, 5 bases at V and 5 bases at J, with 19 bases in the middle. This CDR3 is CAWGQGGAGHEQYF. CDR3 bases: TGTGCCTGGGGCCAAGGGGGGGCAGGGCACGAGCAGTACTTC.

The J gene is TRBJ2-3, the V gene TRBV7-6; TRBD2 aligns across 7 bases. The CDR3 is made up of 18 amino acids. CDR1 is SGHVS, CDR2 FNYEAQ, per germline. J gave up 3 bases and V 5 bases, and 17 bases lay outside the gene matches. CDR3 in DNA: TGTGCCAGCAGCCAAAGGTCCAGCGGGACTGGGCGGACAGATACGCAGTATTTT. Protein product: CASSQRSSGTGRTDTQYF.

The chain couples TRBV10-3 to TRBJ2-5, with D perhaps matching TRBD2 (6 bases). The CDR3 runs to 14 residues. Trimming took 4 bases from V and 0 from J, leaving 9 bases between them. Germline CDR1 and CDR2: ENHRY and SYGVKD. This CDR3 reads CAISVAGNQETQYF. CDR3 DNA: TGTGCCATCAGTGTGGCGGGGAACCAAGAGACCCAGTACTTC.

The V gene is TRBV7-9, the J gene TRBJ2-5; 11 nucleotides align to TRBD1. The germline gives CDR1 SEHNR, CDR2 FQNEAQ (reference sequence). Trimming took 0 bases from V and 4 from J; bases not matched to a gene: 10. The CDR3 length is 18 residues. CDR3 nucleotides: TGTGCCAGCAGCTTAGCCCGACCGGGACAGGGGGGAAGAGAGACCCAGTACTTC. Translation gives CASSLARPGQGGRETQYF.

J is TRBJ2-2 and V is TRBV5-1; no clear D gene. V lost 3 bases and J 8 bases, leaving 8 bases between the germline ends. Germline V CDR1 and CDR2: SGHRS, YFSETQ. The CDR3 is made up of 12 amino acids. The CDR3 here is CASSSSVGELFF. The DNA of the CDR3 is TGCGCCAGCAGCTCATCGGTGGGGGAGCTGTTTTTT.

The V and J genes are TRBV7-9 and TRBJ2-1; 13 bases map to TRBD2. The V gene end was trimmed by 5 bases and the J gene end by 7 bases; junction bases not matched to a gene: 8. The CDR3 extends over 16 amino acids. CDR1 is SEHNR and CDR2 is FQNEAQ in the germline V gene (reference sequence). CDR3 nucleotides: TGTGCCAGCAGCCCTCCGGGACTAGCGGGAAAAAATGAGCAGTTCTTC. Protein product: CASSPPGLAGKNEQFF.

The V and J genes are TRBV27 and TRBJ2-1, with D hard to call. Per germline, CDR1 MNHEY and CDR2 SMNVEV (reference sequence). V lost 1 base, J lost 5 bases, and 15 bases lay in between. CDR3 length equals 16 residues. CDR3 nucleotides: TGTGCCAGCAGTTTATGGTCCGTACAGCAAAACAATGAGCAGTTCTTC. It yields the protein CASSLWSVQQNNEQFF.

This chain uses TRBV5-6 with TRBJ1-2, with TRBD1 identical over 7 bases. The CDR3 covers 16 residues. Germline V gene lookup returns CDR1 SGHDT and CDR2 YYEEEE. J gave up 8 bases and V 4 bases, and 17 bases lay outside the gene matches. The DNA of the CDR3 is TGTGCCAGCAGCCTAGGACAGGTTGGACCTCGATTAGGCTACACCTTC. Its translation is CASSLGQVGPRLGYTF.

Comment on this clone: One junction end does not reproduce the germline sequence, and a read error may be involved. As DNA, the CDR3 is TGTGCCAGCAATCTCGACTCAACCTACGCGCAGTACTTC. Translation gives CASNLDSTYAQYF. The chain couples TRBV28 to TRBJ2-7; D is unclear. The CDR3 consists of 13 residues. Per the germline V gene, CDR1 is MDHEN and CDR2 is SYDVKM.

The CDR3 region is CASSERRSQETQYF. The CDR3 DNA sequence: TGTGCCAGCAGTGAGCGGAGAAGCCAAGAGACCCAGTACTTC. This chain connects TRBV2 to TRBJ2-5; D unclear. This CDR3 has 14 residues. CDR1 SNHLY and CDR2 FYNNEI come from the germline V gene. Trimming pared 3 bases from V and 1 base from J, leaving 9 bases between.

The genes are TRBV28 and TRBJ1-2; D ambiguous. The germline V gene encodes CDR1 MDHEN and CDR2 SYDVKM. Trimming took 4 bases from V and 6 from J, leaving 9 bases between them. The CDR3 loop spans 12 amino acids. CDR3 protein: CASSWRLDGYTF. The CDR3, as DNA: TGTGCCAGCAGTTGGAGGTTAGATGGCTACACCTTC.

This clone was seen a single time. The chain recombines TRBV5-1 with TRBJ2-2, with 15 bases aligning to TRBD2. Germline assignment: CDR1 SGHRS and CDR2 YFSETQ. The CDR3 is 22 amino acids. The ends lost 2 bases at V and 4 bases at J; junction bases unmatched: 18. The CDR3 DNA is TGCGCCAGCAGCTTTGGGACTAGCGGGAGGCCGTCGTTTGGCCGCGGCACCGGGGAGCTGTTTTTT. Its protein product is CASSFGTSGRPSFGRGTGELFF. The full variable domain, completed using reference TRBV5-1 and TRBJ2-2, is KAGVTQTPRYLIKTRGQQVTLSCSPISGHRSVSWYQQTPGQGLQFLFEYFSETQRNKGNFPGRFSGRQFSNSRSEMNVSTLELGDSALYLCASSFGTSGRPSFGRGTGELFFGEGSRLTVL.

This rearrangement joins TRBV14 to TRBJ1-3, with unresolved D. V dropped 0 bases and J dropped 0 bases, with 9 bases sitting between them. The CDR3 is 16 residues long. In germline, CDR1 is SGHDN, CDR2 FVKESK. The CDR3 sequence is CASSQDRQRSGNTIYF. DNA for the CDR3: TGTGCCAGCAGCCAAGATCGGCAGCGCTCTGGAAACACCATATATTTT.

CDR3 amino acids: CASSLAPDRVPYEQYF. The CDR3 DNA reads TGCGCCAGCAGCTTGGCCCCGGACAGGGTGCCCTACGAGCAGTACTTC. This sequence joins TRBV5-1 and TRBJ2-7; 8 bases fit TRBD1. The trim removed 0 bases at V and 2 bases at J, leaving 7 bases unmatched. This CDR3 is built from 16 residues. The germline V gene encodes CDR1 SGHRS and CDR2 YFSETQ.

The rearrangement links TRBV5-5 to TRBJ1-2; TRBD1 aligns across 11 bases. Germline V lookup: CDR1 SGHKS, CDR2 YYEKEE (reference sequence). Losses at the gene ends were 0 bases for V and 8 bases for J; bases not matched to a gene: 3. The length of the CDR3 is 14 residues. The CDR3 protein is CASSLVGTGGGYTF. CDR3 nucleotide sequence: TGTGCCAGCAGCTTGGTCGGGACAGGGGGAGGCTACACCTTC.